What follows are 31 T cell receptor beta chains derived from one specimen sequenced in a study of graft-versus-host responses after intestinal transplantation. For these TCRs, the target antigens are not known. Assay: immunoSEQ multiplex PCR; the TCRdb copy retains only in-frame clones and omits some. The sample contains 150,000 or so clones, about 93% of which appear only once. Sample: unstimulated CD4+ T cells sorted from spleen or lymph node cells, taken before intestinal transplant. Source of these receptors: a human donor who received an intestinal transplant.

This clone was counted once. V and J are TRBV5-6 and TRBJ2-3, with TRBD2 matching over 10 bases. Germline V CDR1 and CDR2: SGHDT, YYEEEE. Unmatched junction bases numbered 9, after V lost 4 bases and J lost 1 base. The CDR3 totals 17 residues. This chain's CDR3 is CASSPDSGRRGTDTQYF. The DNA of the CDR3 is TGTGCCAGCAGCCCCGATAGCGGGAGGAGGGGCACAGATACGCAGTATTTT.

The gene calls are TRBV6-4 and TRBJ1-1, with a weak D call TRBD1 (6 bases). CDR1 and CDR2 (germline): MRHNA, SNTAGT. Trimming stripped 6 bases from V and 5 bases from J, with 22 bases between. There are 16 residues in the CDR3. The CDR3 bases are TGTGCCAGCAGACCCCCACAGGGAGTTGGGGAAACTGAAGCTTTCTTT. It codes for CASRPPQGVGETEAFF.

V and J are TRBV9 and TRBJ2-1, with D perhaps matching TRBD2 (5 bases). The V and J ends lost 3 bases and 9 bases respectively, with 13 bases between them. Looked up from germline, CDR1 is SGDLS and CDR2 is YYNGEE. The CDR3 sequence is 13 residues long. The CDR3 loop is CASSARLGSEQFF. CDR3 nucleotide sequence: TGTGCCAGCAGCGCGCGTCTAGGGAGTGAGCAGTTCTTC.

The genes are TRBV28 and TRBJ2-2; no clear D. Looked up from germline, CDR1 is MDHEN and CDR2 is SYDVKM. The CDR3 has 18 amino acids. V dropped 2 bases and J dropped 4 bases, with 20 bases sitting between them. The CDR3 reads CASSLLDMAFPITGELFF. For the CDR3, the DNA is TGTGCCAGCAGTTTACTCGACATGGCCTTTCCAATCACCGGGGAGCTGTTTTTT.

The chain employs TRBV10-3 and TRBJ2-7; 7 positions match TRBD1. The CDR3 is made up of 11 amino acids. Germline loops: CDR1 ENHRY, CDR2 SYGVKD. J gave up 3 bases and V 11 bases, and 4 bases lay outside the gene matches. Written as DNA, the CDR3 is TGTGCCGCCCGGGACAGCTACGAGCAGTACTTC. Translation gives CAARDSYEQYF.

The chain recombines TRBV27 with TRBJ1-2; D is unresolved. This CDR3 contains 14 residues. V shed 6 bases and J shed 8 bases, with 19 bases lying between them. Per germline, CDR1 MNHEY and CDR2 SMNVEV (reference sequence). CDR3 DNA: TGTGCCAGCAGACCTCGAGGGATTCAATACGGCTACACCTTC. Protein: CASRPRGIQYGYTF.

The rearrangement joins TRBV5-6 to TRBJ2-1; either TRBD1 or TRBD2 may supply D (5 bases each). Trimming left V 0 bases short and J 0 bases short, with 7 bases between. Germline CDR1 SGHDT, CDR2 YYEEEE. The CDR3 loop spans 15 amino acids. This CDR3 is CASSLGGFSYNEQFF. In nucleotides, the CDR3 is TGTGCCAGCAGCTTGGGGGGGTTCTCCTACAATGAGCAGTTCTTC.

As regards this clone: The identical CDR3 is also encoded by other nucleotide sequences in the sample. The chain has TRBV9 and TRBJ2-2; TRBD1 matches 9 bases. This CDR3 region has 16 residues. V was pared by 2 bases and J by 2 bases, with 4 bases of the junction left unmatched. Per the germline V gene, CDR1 is SGDLS and CDR2 is YYNGEE. CDR3 amino acids: CASSVTGGSNTGELFF. As DNA, the CDR3 is TGTGCCAGCAGCGTTACAGGGGGCTCTAACACCGGGGAGCTGTTTTTT.

The chain recombines TRBV6-1 with TRBJ1-5; D not resolved. Per germline, CDR1 MNHNS and CDR2 SASEGT. The CDR3 totals 14 residues. The V end was cut by 7 bases, the J end by 4 bases, with 14 bases between. The CDR3 region is CASTRVGQNQPQHF. The CDR3 nucleotides are TGTGCCAGCACCCGTGTAGGGCAGAATCAGCCCCAGCATTTT.

Turning to this clone: The junction and the germline gene differ at one end; a read error may be behind it. The chain carries TRBV11-3 and TRBJ2-7; D might be TRBD1 (6 bases). The J call is in doubt because the DNA end fits TRBJ2-1 better. Germline V CDR1 and CDR2: SGHNT, YENEEA. This CDR3 has 16 residues. The CDR3 spells CASSLGRFLGDNKQFF. In DNA, the CDR3 is TGTGCCAGCAGCTTAGGGCGCTTCCTCGGGGACAATAAGCAGTTCTTC.

V is TRBV7-9 and J is TRBJ1-4; unclear D gene. V was shortened by 1 base and J by 0 bases, with 12 bases between the two germline ends. CDR3 size: 17 residues. Germline CDR1 is SEHNR and CDR2 is FQNEAQ (reference sequence). The CDR3, as DNA: TGTGCCAGCAGCTTAGGCTGGACGGGTTCAACTAATGAAAAACTGTTTTTT. This sequence encodes CASSLGWTGSTNEKLFF. Looking up the rest from reference TRBV7-9 and TRBJ1-4 gives the full variable domain: DTGVSQNPRHKITKRGQNVTFRCDPISEHNRLYWYRQTLGQGPEFLTYFQNEAQLEKSRLLSDRFSAERPKGSFSTLEIQRTEQGDSAMYLCASSLGWTGSTNEKLFFGSGTQLSVL.

The V and J genes are TRBV28 and TRBJ1-5, with 7 nucleotides matching TRBD1. Per the germline V gene, CDR1 is MDHEN and CDR2 is SYDVKM. Trimming cost V 7 bases and J 2 bases; bases outside gene matches: 17. The CDR3 spans 18 residues. The CDR3 region has the DNA TGTGCCAGCACCGGGGCAGGGGGAACAATAGCGGGCAATCAGCCCCAGCATTTT. Protein: CASTGAGGTIAGNQPQHF.

The chain is built from TRBV27 and TRBJ1-2; the D gene is possibly TRBD1 (6 bases). There are 14 residues in the CDR3. Germline V gene sequence: CDR1 MNHEY, CDR2 SMNVEV (reference sequence). Deletions cut 1 base from V and 4 bases from J, with 10 bases between. The CDR3 reads CASSLYRGIYGYTF. CDR3 nucleotide sequence: TGTGCCAGCAGTTTATATAGGGGGATCTATGGCTACACCTTC.

J is TRBJ2-3 and V is TRBV5-1; tentative D call: TRBD2 (6 bases). The CDR3 runs to 14 residues. The V and J ends lost 2 bases and 5 bases respectively, with 12 bases between them. Germline CDR1 SGHRS, CDR2 YFSETQ. The CDR3 here is CASSFGREVDTQYF. CDR3 sequence (DNA): TGCGCCAGCAGCTTCGGGAGAGAGGTAGATACGCAGTATTTT.

In DNA form, the CDR3 reads TGTGCCAGCAGTTTAGGGTGGGTTTCACGAACCTACGAGCAGTACTTC. It translates to CASSLGWVSRTYEQYF. V is TRBV28 and J is TRBJ2-5, with D uncertain. The end of the DNA aligns better with TRBJ2-7, so the J call may be wrong. The length of the CDR3 is 16 residues. CDR1 and CDR2 (germline): MDHEN, SYDVKM.

The gene calls are TRBV7-2 and TRBJ2-7; TRBD2 aligns across 10 bases. The CDR3 sequence is 17 residues long. V trimming: 1 base; J trimming: 2 bases; junction bases outside the gene matches: 8. Germline loops: CDR1 SGHTA, CDR2 FQGNSA. The DNA for the CDR3 is TGTGCCAGCAGCTTAGAGTCTAGCGGGAGTGGGGCCTACGAGCAGTACTTC. It encodes CASSLESSGSGAYEQYF. Based on the CDR3 plus reference TRBV7-2 and TRBJ2-7, the full variable domain is GAGVSQSPSNKVTEKGKDVELRCDPISGHTALYWYRQSLGQGLEFLIYFQGNSAPDKSGLPSDRFSAERTGGSVSTLTIQRTQQEDSAVYLCASSLESSGSGAYEQYFGPGTRLTVT.

This sequence joins TRBV28 and TRBJ1-6; 7 positions agree with TRBD1. Trimming removed 5 bases from V and 11 bases from J; junction bases left unmatched: 9. Looked up from germline, CDR1 is MDHEN and CDR2 is SYDVKM. This CDR3 is built from 14 residues. The CDR3 coding sequence is TGTGCCAGCAGTGGATTCTCAGGGGGGGCACCCCTCCACTTT. Translation gives CASSGFSGGAPLHF.

The chain is built from TRBV27 and TRBJ2-7; D is unclear. CDR1 and CDR2 (germline): MNHEY, SMNVEV (reference sequence). The CDR3 is made up of 13 amino acids. The V end was cut by 6 bases, the J end by 7 bases, with 16 bases between. The CDR3 loop reads CASSLDRTVEQYF. CDR3 in DNA: TGTGCCAGCAGCCTCGACCGAACTGTGGAGCAGTACTTC.

V usage is TRBV19 and J usage is TRBJ1-4; 11 bases are shared with TRBD1. Germline loops: CDR1 LNHDA, CDR2 SQIVND (reference sequence). The CDR3 loop spans 18 amino acids. The V gene end was trimmed by 3 bases and the J gene end by 6 bases; junction bases not matched to a gene: 12. DNA for the CDR3: TGTGCCAGTAGTATTTCTCCCGGAGGACAGGGGGCTTATGAAAAACTGTTTTTT. Its protein is CASSISPGGQGAYEKLFF.

The rearrangement links TRBV6-1 to TRBJ2-3, with D perhaps matching TRBD2 (6 bases). V was shortened by 0 bases and J by 3 bases, with 19 bases between the two germline ends. Germline V CDR1 and CDR2: MNHNS, SASEGT. The CDR3 runs to 18 residues. The DNA for the CDR3 is TGTGCCAGCAGTGAAGCCACCAGGCCAGCGGGTGTAACAGATACGCAGTATTTT. As protein: CASSEATRPAGVTDTQYF.

V usage is TRBV10-1 and J usage is TRBJ2-7; D remains unclear. This CDR3 is 14 amino acids long. Germline V CDR1 and CDR2: WNHNN, SYGVQD (reference sequence). The germline V and J ends were trimmed by 7 bases and 1 base, with 14 bases remaining between them. The chain's CDR3 is CASTPDPMSYEQYF. The CDR3 bases are TGCGCCAGCACCCCTGACCCGATGTCCTACGAGCAGTACTTC.

The chain joins TRBV18 to TRBJ1-1, with TRBD1 as a possible D gene (5 bases). The CDR3 covers 15 residues. Trimming removed 3 bases from V and 3 bases from J, with 14 bases in between. CDR1 is KGHSH, CDR2 LQKENI, per germline. The CDR3: CASSPTNPGYTEAFF. The CDR3 DNA reads as TGTGCCAGCTCACCTACTAACCCAGGGTACACTGAAGCTTTCTTT.

V and J are TRBV7-9 and TRBJ1-1; D ambiguous. V lost 5 bases, J lost 7 bases, and 11 bases lay in between. CDR1 is SEHNR and CDR2 is FQNEAQ in the germline V gene (reference sequence). This CDR3 has 12 residues. CDR3 amino acids: CASSPPDGEAFF. The CDR3 nucleotides are TGTGCCAGCAGCCCGCCGGACGGTGAAGCTTTCTTT.

V gene TRBV5-1 combines with J gene TRBJ1-4, with D unclear. CDR3 length: 12 residues. Germline-derived CDR1 and CDR2 are SGHRS and YFSETQ. V shed 0 bases and J shed 7 bases, with 4 bases lying between them. The CDR3 DNA sequence: TGCGCCAGCAGCTTGGTAGGTGAAAAACTGTTTTTT. It encodes CASSLVGEKLFF.

In its sample, this clone was seen a few times. The chain employs TRBV27 and TRBJ1-2, with D unresolved. This CDR3 is 15 amino acids long. Per germline, CDR1 MNHEY and CDR2 SMNVEV (reference sequence). V was trimmed by 5 bases and J by 2 bases, leaving 15 bases between them. The CDR3 region has the DNA TGTGCCAGCAGTAAGAATCAGGTAACCAACTATGGCTACACCTTC. It encodes CASSKNQVTNYGYTF.

The chain employs TRBV2 and TRBJ1-2; no reliable D call. V gave up 5 bases and J gave up 3 bases, with 10 bases separating them. Germline CDR1 is SNHLY and CDR2 is FYNNEI. This CDR3 comprises 13 residues. As DNA, the CDR3 is TGTGCCAGCAGTCAGACACCGTACTATGGCTACACCTTC. It is translated as CASSQTPYYGYTF.

The chain combines TRBV21-1 with TRBJ1-1; no check of the table's D call, TRBD1, against the DNA was made. TRBV21-1 is marked as a pseudogene. This CDR3 region has 17 residues. The CDR3 sequence: CASSKTLTALWNTEAFF. The CDR3, as DNA: TGTGCCAGCAGCAAAACATTGACAGCCCTCTGGAACACTGAAGCTTTCTTT.

The chain combines TRBV6-1 with TRBJ1-1; no firm D call. Germline CDR1 is MNHNS and CDR2 is SASEGT. The CDR3 runs 12 residues. With 1 base removed from V and 4 bases from J, the gap between germline ends came to 4 bases. CDR3 DNA: TGTGCCAGCAGTGAAGGGGCCACTGAAGCTTTCTTT. Amino acid sequence: CASSEGATEAFF.

The rearrangement links TRBV28 to TRBJ2-1; maybe TRBD1 (6 bases). The CDR3 loop spans 16 amino acids. The ends were cut back, 5 bases at V and 1 base at J, with 15 bases in the middle. Germline CDR1 is MDHEN and CDR2 is SYDVKM. The CDR3 sequence: CASSGPGAESYNEQFF. CDR3 DNA sequence: TGTGCCAGCAGTGGGCCAGGGGCGGAGTCCTACAATGAGCAGTTCTTC.

This rearrangement joins TRBV5-4 to TRBJ1-5; D gene ambiguous. Germline CDR1 is SGHNT and CDR2 is YYREEE (reference sequence). Trimming took off 4 bases at V and 1 base at J, with 15 bases between the two ends. The CDR3 runs to 16 residues. CDR3 in DNA: TGTGCCAGCAGCGCGGGTCCCGGGGAGAGCAATCAGCCCCAGCATTTT. Translating it yields CASSAGPGESNQPQHF.

V usage is TRBV27 and J usage is TRBJ1-4; D gene uncertain. Germline V gene data show CDR1 as MNHEY and CDR2 as SMNVEV (reference sequence). This CDR3 has 14 amino acids. Trimming took off 5 bases at V and 8 bases at J, with 15 bases between the two ends. CDR3 amino acids: CASSITTPGEKLFF. The DNA for the CDR3 is TGTGCCAGCAGTATTACGACCCCGGGGGAAAAACTGTTTTTT.